The 10 T cell receptor beta chains reported below all come from one sample, sequenced in a study of T cell responses to AZD1222 COVID-19 vaccine. TCRdb keeps only in-frame clones here, not all; method: immunoSEQ multiplex PCR. The sample holds 95,000 or so clones, 70% to 90% seen once. This material consisted of peripheral blood, taken on day 0 of AZD1222 vaccination. The receptor set was obtained from an adult in good health.

The chain links TRBV15 to TRBJ1-1; D possibly corresponds to TRBD1 (5 bases). Trimming left V 1 base short and J 7 bases short, with 10 bases between. In germline, CDR1 is LNHNV, CDR2 YYDKDF (reference sequence). This CDR3 spans 13 amino acids. The CDR3 nucleotides are TGTGCCACCAGCAGAGGAACGACAGATGAAGCTTTCTTT. This sequence encodes CATSRGTTDEAFF.

The chain couples TRBV5-1 to TRBJ2-2; a possible D gene is TRBD1 (6 bases). The CDR3 runs to 16 residues. Germline V gives CDR1 SGHRS, CDR2 YFSETQ. Trimming stripped 4 bases from V and 0 bases from J, with 13 bases between. CDR3 sequence: CASSPHRDPNTGELFF. In nucleotides, the CDR3 is TGCGCCAGCAGCCCTCACAGGGATCCGAACACCGGGGAGCTGTTTTTT.

The J gene is TRBJ1-3, the V gene TRBV25-1; no definite D call. Germline values: CDR1 MGHDK, CDR2 SYGVNS. The CDR3 is made up of 15 amino acids. Trimming stripped 6 bases from V and 1 base from J, with 13 bases between. The CDR3 DNA follows: TGTGCCAGCAGGCGACCGGGTTCTTCTGGAAACACCATATATTTT. This codes for CASRRPGSSGNTIYF.

The gene calls are TRBV5-4 and TRBJ1-6; the D is unclear. Per the germline V gene, CDR1 is SGHNT and CDR2 is YYREEE (reference sequence). The germline V and J ends were trimmed by 0 bases and 7 bases, with 8 bases remaining between them. The CDR3 sequence is 14 residues long. This chain's CDR3 is CASSLDSRNSPLHF. CDR3 nucleotide sequence: TGTGCCAGCAGCTTGGACTCAAGAAATTCACCCCTCCACTTT. The whole variable domain, filled in from reference TRBV5-4 and TRBJ1-6, reads ETGVTQSPTHLIKTRGQQVTLRCSSQSGHNTVSWYQQALGQGPQFIFQYYREEENGRGNFPPRFSGLQFPNYSSELNVNALELDDSALYLCASSLDSRNSPLHFGNGTRLTVT.

This clone was detected once. The chain links TRBV5-5 to TRBJ2-3; the D gene could be TRBD1 or TRBD2 (6 bases each). Deletions cut 3 bases from V and 0 bases from J, with 8 bases between. The V gene's germline CDR1 is SGHKS and CDR2 YYEKEE (reference sequence). The CDR3 is made up of 14 amino acids. The CDR3 coding sequence is TGTGCCAGCAGCTGGGGGGCGAGCACAGATACGCAGTATTTT. The encoded protein is CASSWGASTDTQYF.

V gene TRBV28 combines with J gene TRBJ1-5; no definite D call. The V end lost 4 bases, the J end lost 2 bases, and 18 bases lay between the germline ends. Germline V gene data show CDR1 as MDHEN and CDR2 as SYDVKM. CDR3 length: 17 residues. CDR3 in amino acids: CASSSRGWREGNQPQHF. The CDR3 region has the DNA TGTGCCAGCAGTTCGCGTGGGTGGAGGGAAGGCAATCAGCCCCAGCATTTT. The full variable domain, completed using reference TRBV28 and TRBJ1-5, is DVKVTQSSRYLVKRTGEKVFLECVQDMDHENMFWYRQDPGLGLRLIYFSYDVKMKEKGDIPEGYSVSREKKERFSLILESASTNQTSMYLCASSSRGWREGNQPQHFGDGTRLSIL.

The chain uses TRBV15 and TRBJ1-5; 8 bases are a match to TRBD1. V shed 3 bases, J shed 0 bases, and the junction held 4 bases outside the gene matches. This CDR3 is 16 amino acids long. In germline, CDR1 is LNHNV, CDR2 YYDKDF (reference sequence). The CDR3 sequence: CATSSWTGTSNQPQHF. The CDR3 bases are TGTGCCACCAGCAGCTGGACAGGGACTAGCAATCAGCCCCAGCATTTT.

The CDR3 coding sequence is TGTGCCTGGAGTCGCCTCTGGGGATCCAACGCTGAAGCTTTCTTT. It codes for CAWSRLWGSNAEAFF. The chain uses TRBV30 and TRBJ1-1; D is uncertain. The V gene's germline CDR1 is GTSNPN and CDR2 SVGIG (reference sequence). V was cut by 2 bases and J by 6 bases, with 19 bases left in between. The CDR3 is made up of 15 amino acids.

The chain has TRBV19 and TRBJ1-6; 11 bases line up with TRBD1. In germline, CDR1 is LNHDA, CDR2 SQIVND (reference sequence). The J segment lost 14 bases and the V segment lost 3 bases, leaving 6 bases of the junction unmatched. The CDR3 length is 14 residues. CDR3 sequence (DNA): TGTGCCAGTAGTATTGGACAGGGGGCTGATGCCCTCCACTTT. This encodes CASSIGQGADALHF.

The genes are TRBV3-1 (or the pseudogene TRBV3-2) and TRBJ2-2; 7 nucleotides match TRBD1. Germline CDR1 is LGHDT and CDR2 is YNNKEL (reference sequence). The CDR3 has 15 amino acids. Trimming removed 6 bases from V and 6 bases from J; junction bases left unmatched: 10. CDR3 nucleotide sequence: TGTGCCAGCAGACAACGAACAGGGGTCCCCGGGGAGCTGTTTTTT. It is translated as CASRQRTGVPGELFF.